A selection of T cell receptor beta chains follows, all from one sample in a study of patients and donors after allogeneic stem cell transplantation. TCRdb reprocessed the RT-PCR reads via MiXCR and lists one record per CDR3 protein. Among 400,000 to 500,000 distinct CDR3 sequences, roughly 17% were seen once, and the ten largest hold less than 9.5%. Sequencing used blood, either unsorted or a sorted T cell fraction (not recorded which). Receptors were obtained from a human donor who was either an allogeneic HSCT recipient or a stem cell or donor lymphocyte infusion donor (not recorded which). It is not recorded whose cells these are; they may come from a transplant donor. Both conserved end residues are part of each CDR3. Each record gives: clone size, J gene, D gene, V gene, CDR3 protein, CDR3 DNA. The D gene is left open where the match is weak. Not every row has a clone size; where given, it reads once, few, many or a size class.

abundance: NA; j_gene: TRBJ2-1; d_gene: TRBD1; v_gene: TRBV19; CDR3aa: CASSIRRDRVGNEQFF; CDR3nt: TGTGCCAGTAGTATAAGGAGGGACAGGGTCGGCAATGAGCAGTTCTTC
abundance: few; j_gene: TRBJ1-3; d_gene: NA; v_gene: TRBV20-1; CDR3aa: CSARRGGVGNTIYF; CDR3nt: TGCAGTGCTAGAAGGGGTGGAGTGGGAAACACCATATATTTT
abundance: few; j_gene: TRBJ1-3; d_gene: NA; v_gene: TRBV5-5; CDR3aa: CASSLGRGALSGNTIYF; CDR3nt: TGTGCCAGCAGCTTGGGCAGGGGCGCATTGTCTGGAAACACCATATATTTT
abundance: NA; j_gene: TRBJ2-3; d_gene: TRBD1; v_gene: TRBV25-1; CDR3aa: CASSVTGVSTDTQYF; CDR3nt: TGTGCCAGCAGCGTAACAGGGGTTAGCACAGATACGCAGTATTTT
abundance: few; j_gene: TRBJ1-2; d_gene: NA; v_gene: TRBV9; CDR3aa: CASSAPGTGNYGYTF; CDR3nt: TGTGCCAGCAGCGCCCCCGGGACGGGGAACTATGGCTACACCTTC
abundance: few; j_gene: TRBJ1-4; d_gene: TRBD1; v_gene: TRBV6-1; CDR3aa: CASTRAGGEKLFF; CDR3nt: TGTGCCAGCACGCGGGCAGGGGGTGAAAAACTGTTTTTT
abundance: NA; j_gene: TRBJ2-7; d_gene: NA; v_gene: TRBV20-1; CDR3aa: CSARDLAGIYEQYF; CDR3nt: TGCAGTGCTAGAGATCTTGCTGGGATATACGAGCAGTACTTC
abundance: NA; j_gene: TRBJ2-1; d_gene: NA; v_gene: TRBV15; CDR3aa: CATSNTGTEQFF; CDR3nt: TGTGCCACCAGCAATACGGGGACTGAGCAGTTCTTC
abundance: few; j_gene: TRBJ1-2; d_gene: NA; v_gene: TRBV23-1; CDR3aa: CASMGAGFNYGYTF; CDR3nt: TGCGCCAGCATGGGTGCCGGATTCAACTATGGCTACACCTTC
abundance: NA; j_gene: TRBJ2-3; d_gene: TRBD1; v_gene: TRBV2; CDR3aa: CASSEADRGLTDTQYF; CDR3nt: TGTGCCAGCAGTGAGGCGGACAGGGGGCTCACAGATACGCAGTATTTT
abundance: NA; j_gene: TRBJ1-3; d_gene: NA; v_gene: TRBV7-6; CDR3aa: CASSLGLFNTIYF; CDR3nt: TGTGCCAGCAGCTTAGGGCTTTTCAACACCATATATTTT
abundance: few; j_gene: TRBJ2-2; d_gene: NA; v_gene: TRBV9; CDR3aa: CASSVFVGLNTGELFF; CDR3nt: TGTGCCAGCAGCGTATTTGTGGGTTTAAACACCGGGGAGCTGTTTTTT
abundance: few; j_gene: TRBJ2-5; d_gene: TRBD2; v_gene: TRBV13; CDR3aa: CASSLWGGLETQYF; CDR3nt: TGTGCCAGCAGCTTATGGGGGGGTTTAGAGACCCAGTACTTC
abundance: NA; j_gene: TRBJ2-7; d_gene: NA; v_gene: TRBV6-1; CDR3aa: CASSLSGAFAYEQYF; CDR3nt: TGTGCCAGCAGCTTATCCGGGGCGTTCGCCTACGAGCAGTACTTC
abundance: many; j_gene: TRBJ2-7; d_gene: TRBD2; v_gene: TRBV9; CDR3aa: CASSSRDYTSYEQYF; CDR3nt: TGTGCCAGCAGCTCCCGGGACTACACCTCCTACGAGCAGTACTTC
abundance: many; j_gene: TRBJ2-4; d_gene: NA; v_gene: TRBV12-3/TRBV12-4; CDR3aa: CASSPSDRAVAKNIQYF; CDR3nt: TGTGCCAGCAGTCCCAGCGACCGGGCGGTGGCCAAAAACATTCAGTACTTC
abundance: few; j_gene: TRBJ1-1; d_gene: NA; v_gene: TRBV7-9; CDR3aa: CASSPPLGLNTEAFF; CDR3nt: TGTGCCAGCAGCCCCCCGTTGGGGCTGAACACTGAAGCTTTCTTT
abundance: NA; j_gene: TRBJ2-3; d_gene: TRBD2; v_gene: TRBV6-2/TRBV6-3; CDR3aa: CASSTYPWRERQYF; CDR3nt: TGTGCCAGCAGCACCTACCCCTGGCGGGAGCGGCAGTATTTT
abundance: NA; j_gene: TRBJ2-1; d_gene: NA; v_gene: TRBV7-9; CDR3aa: CASSLSRGSQVYEQFF; CDR3nt: TGTGCCAGCAGCCTCTCTCGGGGCTCCCAAGTCTATGAGCAGTTCTTC
abundance: NA; j_gene: TRBJ1-1; d_gene: NA; v_gene: TRBV4-2; CDR3aa: CASSRRAGGDTEAFF; CDR3nt: TGTGCCAGCAGCCGTCGGGCGGGAGGGGACACTGAAGCTTTCTTT
abundance: NA; j_gene: TRBJ2-1; d_gene: TRBD2; v_gene: TRBV24-1; CDR3aa: CATSKSGGASEQFF; CDR3nt: TGTGCCACCAGTAAGAGCGGGGGGGCATCTGAGCAGTTCTTC
abundance: NA; j_gene: TRBJ2-1; d_gene: TRBD2; v_gene: TRBV3-1; CDR3aa: CASSLGLAGHNEQFF; CDR3nt: TGTGCCAGCAGCCTGGGACTAGCGGGTCACAATGAGCAGTTCTTC
abundance: NA; j_gene: TRBJ2-7; d_gene: NA; v_gene: TRBV7-3; CDR3aa: CASSLTEGAQYF; CDR3nt: TGTGCCAGCAGCCTTACCGAGGGAGCGCAGTACTTC
abundance: NA; j_gene: TRBJ2-2; d_gene: TRBD2; v_gene: TRBV29-1; CDR3aa: CSIRGGPNTGELFF; CDR3nt: TGCAGCATCCGCGGGGGGCCGAACACCGGGGAGCTGTTTTTT
abundance: many; j_gene: TRBJ1-6; d_gene: NA; v_gene: TRBV30; CDR3aa: CAWIGQSNNSPLHF; CDR3nt: TGTGCCTGGATTGGACAATCAAATAATTCACCCCTCCACTTT
abundance: NA; j_gene: TRBJ2-1; d_gene: TRBD2; v_gene: TRBV9; CDR3aa: CASSVQRDVNEQFF; CDR3nt: TGTGCCAGCAGCGTACAGCGGGATGTCAATGAGCAGTTCTTC
abundance: NA; j_gene: TRBJ2-1; d_gene: NA; v_gene: TRBV30; CDR3aa: CAWSIRGFYNEQFF; CDR3nt: TGTGCCTGGAGCATCCGCGGCTTCTACAATGAGCAGTTCTTC
abundance: few; j_gene: TRBJ2-2; d_gene: NA; v_gene: TRBV10-3; CDR3aa: CAISEGGLYRRNTGELFF; CDR3nt: TGTGCCATCAGTGAGGGAGGTTTATACAGGAGAAACACCGGGGAGCTGTTTTTT
abundance: NA; j_gene: TRBJ2-5; d_gene: NA; v_gene: TRBV9; CDR3aa: CASSVAKGSLVTQYF; CDR3nt: TGTGCCAGCAGCGTAGCTAAGGGTTCCCTTGTGACCCAGTACTTC
abundance: few; j_gene: TRBJ2-2; d_gene: NA; v_gene: TRBV11-2; CDR3aa: CASTPPSAPGELFF; CDR3nt: TGTGCCAGCACCCCCCCTAGCGCTCCCGGGGAGCTGTTTTTT
abundance: NA; j_gene: TRBJ2-2; d_gene: TRBD2; v_gene: TRBV15; CDR3aa: CATSKFTGLAGGELFF; CDR3nt: TGTGCCACCAGCAAATTTACCGGACTAGCGGGAGGGGAGCTGTTTTTT
abundance: NA; j_gene: TRBJ2-1; d_gene: NA; v_gene: TRBV10-3; CDR3aa: CAISGLNLASTYNEQFF; CDR3nt: TGTGCCATCAGTGGACTTAATCTGGCTAGTACATACAATGAGCAGTTCTTC
abundance: few; j_gene: TRBJ2-7; d_gene: NA; v_gene: TRBV7-3; CDR3aa: CASSPWDAYEQYF; CDR3nt: TGTGCCAGCAGCCCGTGGGACGCCTACGAGCAGTACTTC
abundance: NA; j_gene: TRBJ1-1; d_gene: TRBD1; v_gene: TRBV7-6; CDR3aa: CASSARQGANSHTEAFF; CDR3nt: TGTGCCAGCAGCGCCCGACAGGGGGCGAATTCGCACACTGAAGCTTTCTTT
abundance: few; j_gene: TRBJ2-5; d_gene: NA; v_gene: TRBV21-1; CDR3aa: CASSSRSETQYF; CDR3nt: TGTGCCAGCAGCAGTCGGTCGGAGACCCAGTACTTC
abundance: few; j_gene: TRBJ1-6; d_gene: TRBD1; v_gene: TRBV2; CDR3aa: CASTDRGAYNSPLHF; CDR3nt: TGTGCCAGCACGGACAGGGGTGCCTATAATTCACCCCTCCACTTT
abundance: NA; j_gene: TRBJ1-5; d_gene: NA; v_gene: TRBV12-3/TRBV12-4; CDR3aa: CASSLAHPHQPQHF; CDR3nt: TGTGCCAGCAGTTTAGCGCACCCCCATCAGCCCCAGCATTTT
abundance: NA; j_gene: TRBJ2-1; d_gene: TRBD1; v_gene: TRBV12-3/TRBV12-4; CDR3aa: CASSGDSQTYNEQFF; CDR3nt: TGTGCCAGCAGTGGGGACAGCCAGACCTACAATGAGCAGTTCTTC
abundance: few; j_gene: TRBJ2-2; d_gene: NA; v_gene: TRBV12-3/TRBV12-4; CDR3aa: CASSLPRDTGELFF; CDR3nt: TGTGCCAGCAGTTTACCCAGGGACACCGGGGAGCTGTTTTTT
abundance: NA; j_gene: TRBJ2-7; d_gene: NA; v_gene: TRBV4-1; CDR3aa: CASSRGIPYEQYF; CDR3nt: TGCGCCAGCAGCCGAGGTATTCCCTACGAGCAGTACTTC
abundance: few; j_gene: TRBJ2-3; d_gene: TRBD2; v_gene: TRBV9; CDR3aa: CASSVNGRDADTQYF; CDR3nt: TGTGCCAGCAGCGTAAACGGGAGGGACGCAGATACGCAGTATTTT
abundance: NA; j_gene: TRBJ2-7; d_gene: TRBD1; v_gene: TRBV9; CDR3aa: CASSVADGTGRLYEQYF; CDR3nt: TGTGCCAGCAGCGTAGCCGACGGGACAGGGCGTCTCTACGAGCAGTACTTC
abundance: NA; j_gene: TRBJ2-1; d_gene: NA; v_gene: TRBV5-1; CDR3aa: CASSLLRMDNEQFF; CDR3nt: TGCGCCAGCAGCTTGCTTCGTATGGACAATGAGCAGTTCTTC
abundance: few; j_gene: TRBJ1-6; d_gene: TRBD1; v_gene: TRBV7-8; CDR3aa: CASKGGNSPLHF; CDR3nt: TGTGCCAGCAAAGGGGGCAATTCACCCCTCCACTTT
abundance: NA; j_gene: TRBJ1-1; d_gene: NA; v_gene: TRBV5-1; CDR3aa: CASSLSGYRTEAFF; CDR3nt: TGCGCCAGCAGCTTGTCAGGGTATAGGACTGAAGCTTTCTTT
abundance: few; j_gene: TRBJ2-7; d_gene: NA; v_gene: TRBV5-6; CDR3aa: CASSLTGTRFSGEQYF; CDR3nt: TGTGCCAGCAGTCTCACCGGGACCCGCTTTTCGGGAGAGCAGTACTTC
abundance: few; j_gene: TRBJ2-7; d_gene: NA; v_gene: TRBV27; CDR3aa: CATMTRTGLSAEQYF; CDR3nt: TGTGCCACCATGACCCGCACGGGGTTGAGCGCGGAGCAGTACTTC
abundance: NA; j_gene: TRBJ2-1; d_gene: NA; v_gene: TRBV7-3; CDR3aa: CASSWGFSNEQFF; CDR3nt: TGTGCCAGCAGCTGGGGATTTAGCAATGAGCAGTTCTTC
abundance: NA; j_gene: TRBJ2-5; d_gene: TRBD2; v_gene: TRBV20-1; CDR3aa: CSARHSGRGETQYF; CDR3nt: TGCAGTGCTAGACATAGCGGGAGAGGAGAGACCCAGTACTTC
abundance: NA; j_gene: TRBJ1-5; d_gene: NA; v_gene: TRBV19; CDR3aa: CATSRARAGHQPQHF; CDR3nt: TGTGCCACCTCTAGGGCCCGGGCCGGACATCAGCCCCAGCATTTT
abundance: NA; j_gene: TRBJ1-2; d_gene: TRBD1; v_gene: TRBV29-1; CDR3aa: CSVEDPTGGFRFDHGYTF; CDR3nt: TGCAGCGTTGAAGATCCGACAGGGGGGTTCCGTTTCGATCATGGCTACACCTTC
abundance: many; j_gene: TRBJ2-7; d_gene: NA; v_gene: TRBV29-1; CDR3aa: CSVYGLGEQYF; CDR3nt: TGCAGCGTTTACGGACTGGGAGAGCAGTACTTC
abundance: few; j_gene: TRBJ2-4; d_gene: TRBD2; v_gene: TRBV5-8; CDR3aa: CASREPLAGGPRNIQYF; CDR3nt: TGTGCCAGCAGGGAGCCTCTAGCGGGAGGGCCCCGGAACATTCAGTACTTC